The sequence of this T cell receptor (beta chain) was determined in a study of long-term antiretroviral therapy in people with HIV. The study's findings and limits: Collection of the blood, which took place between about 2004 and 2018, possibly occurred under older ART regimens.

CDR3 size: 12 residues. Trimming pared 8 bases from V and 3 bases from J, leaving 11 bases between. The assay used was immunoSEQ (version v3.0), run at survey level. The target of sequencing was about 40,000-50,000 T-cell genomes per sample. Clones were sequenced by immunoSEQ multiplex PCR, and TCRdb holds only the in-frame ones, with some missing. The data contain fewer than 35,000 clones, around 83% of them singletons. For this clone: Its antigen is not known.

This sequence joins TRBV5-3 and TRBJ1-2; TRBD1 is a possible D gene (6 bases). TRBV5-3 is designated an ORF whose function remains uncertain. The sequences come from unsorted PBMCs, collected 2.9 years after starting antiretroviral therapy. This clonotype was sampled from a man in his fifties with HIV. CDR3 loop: CASRDTYYGYTF. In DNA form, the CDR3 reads TGTGCCAGCCGGGACACATACTATGGCTACACCTTC.